A selection of T cell receptor beta chains follows, all from one sample in a study of blood T cell repertoires in COVID-19. Assay used: immunoSEQ multiplex PCR; TCRdb lists only in-frame clones, some missing. The repertoire holds roughly 53,000 clones, with about 80% as singletons. The sample taken for sequencing was peripheral blood. The receptor set was obtained from a human donor in a cohort sampled during active COVID-19. CDR3s include the opening cysteine and the closing phenylalanine or tryptophan. D genes are given only for firm matches. Clone sizes are given selectively: once, few, many, or a class where the clone is expanded.

D,J,size,V,CDR3,DNA
TRBD1,TRBJ2-3,NA,TRBV27,CASSPRTGGNTDTQYF,TGTGCCAGCAGTCCTCGGACAGGGGGCAACACAGATACGCAGTATTTT
NA,TRBJ1-1,NA,TRBV4-1,CASSQDVRGEAFF,TGCGCCAGCAGCCAAGATGTCCGGGGAGAAGCTTTCTTT
TRBD2,TRBJ2-3,few,TRBV7-2,CASSSGLAGPKDTQYF,TGTGCCAGCAGCTCCGGACTAGCGGGGCCCAAAGATACGCAGTATTTT
NA,TRBJ1-2,once,TRBV6-2/TRBV6-3,CASSYSLGRNGYTF,TGTGCCAGCAGTTACTCGCTGGGGAGGAATGGCTACACCTTC
NA,TRBJ2-3,NA,TRBV2,CASSEAKAGAGSQYF,TGTGCCAGCAGTGAAGCCAAGGCAGGCGCGGGGTCGCAGTATTTT
NA,TRBJ2-1,once,TRBV4-3,CASSQRGQDEQFF,TGCGCCAGCAGCCAGCGGGGGCAGGATGAGCAGTTCTTC
NA,TRBJ1-5,NA,TRBV7-8,CASSLGLSGFQPQHF,TGTGCCAGCAGCTTAGGGCTCTCAGGGTTCCAGCCCCAGCATTTT
TRBD1,TRBJ2-7,NA,TRBV4-1,CASSQGTGGTYEQYF,TGCGCCAGCAGCCAAGGGACAGGGGGCACCTACGAGCAGTACTTC
NA,TRBJ2-1,few,TRBV6-5,CASVRDRGNNEQFF,TGTGCCAGCGTGCGGGACAGAGGAAACAATGAGCAGTTCTTC
NA,TRBJ2-3,few,TRBV6-2/TRBV6-3,CASSYSFIDSGYTDTQYF,TGTGCCAGCAGTTACTCGTTCATTGATAGCGGCTACACAGATACGCAGTATTTT
NA,TRBJ1-4,NA,TRBV18,CASSPREGREKLFF,TGTGCCAGCTCCCCGAGGGAGGGGCGTGAAAAACTGTTTTTT
NA,TRBJ2-2,NA,TRBV18,CASSLERVNTGELFF,TGTGCCAGCTCACTAGAAAGAGTGAACACCGGGGAGCTGTTTTTT
NA,TRBJ1-2,few,TRBV30,CAWSPGMDGYTF,TGTGCCTGGAGTCCAGGAATGGATGGCTACACCTTC
TRBD1,TRBJ1-1,NA,TRBV19,CASSRTGRGVTEAFF,TGTGCCAGTAGTAGGACAGGGCGGGGAGTCACTGAAGCTTTCTTT
TRBD1,TRBJ2-7,NA,TRBV15,CATSRAQSGTGKAYEQYF,TGTGCCACCAGCAGAGCCCAATCAGGGACAGGGAAAGCCTACGAGCAGTACTTC
NA,TRBJ1-1,NA,TRBV19,CASSIGRPEAFF,TGTGCCAGTAGTATAGGGCGGCCTGAAGCTTTCTTT
TRBD2,TRBJ2-1,NA,TRBV7-9,CASSHPGGGRREQFF,TGTGCCAGCAGCCATCCCGGGGGGGGGAGACGGGAGCAGTTCTTC
NA,TRBJ2-1,NA,TRBV7-2,CASSLEVTRMNEQFF,TGTGCCAGCAGCTTAGAAGTGACTAGGATGAATGAGCAGTTCTTC
TRBD2,TRBJ2-7,few,TRBV5-6,CASRNGRLAGGNEQYF,TGTGCCAGCAGAAACGGGAGACTAGCGGGAGGCAACGAGCAGTACTTC
TRBD1,TRBJ1-6,NA,TRBV6-5,CASKTGNHHSPLHF,TGTGCCAGCAAGACAGGGAATCATCATTCACCCCTCCACTTT